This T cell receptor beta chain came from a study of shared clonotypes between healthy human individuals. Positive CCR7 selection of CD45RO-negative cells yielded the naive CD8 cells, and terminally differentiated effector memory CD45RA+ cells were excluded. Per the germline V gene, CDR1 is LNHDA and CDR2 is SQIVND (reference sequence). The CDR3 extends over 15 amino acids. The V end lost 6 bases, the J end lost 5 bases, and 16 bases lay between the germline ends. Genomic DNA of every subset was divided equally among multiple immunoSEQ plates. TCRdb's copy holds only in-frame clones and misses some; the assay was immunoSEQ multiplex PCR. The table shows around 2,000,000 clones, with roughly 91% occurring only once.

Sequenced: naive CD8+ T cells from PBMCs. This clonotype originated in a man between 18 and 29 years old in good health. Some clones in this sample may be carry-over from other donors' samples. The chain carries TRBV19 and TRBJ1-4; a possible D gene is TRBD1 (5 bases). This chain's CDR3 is CASRAGPHANEKLFF. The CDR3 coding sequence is TGTGCCAGTAGGGCAGGGCCCCACGCGAATGAAAAACTGTTTTTT.